This T cell receptor (beta chain) emerged from a study of spatial heterogeneity in lung cancer. As for the study in general: More beta-chain than alpha-chain sequences were consistently detected.

The time point is: sample taken at primary tumor resection. TCRs were sequenced from unsorted whole RNA of tumor, nontumor lung or PBMC. TCRdb reprocessed the 5' RACE reads via MiXCR and lists one record per CDR3 protein. The repertoire consists of about 17,000 distinct CDR3 sequences, with 15% to 20% occurring once and the leading ten covering over 13%. V was pared by 1 base and J by 2 bases, with 2 bases of the junction left unmatched. Germline V CDR1 and CDR2: SGHRS, YFSETQ. CDR3 size: 14 residues. This rearrangement joins TRBV5-1 to TRBJ2-7; 8 bases are a match to TRBD1. This TCR was recovered from a male donor with early-stage non-small cell lung cancer. The material sequenced was PBMCs, taken at surgery. The CDR3: CASSLQGATYEQYF. The CDR3, as DNA: TGCGCCAGCAGCTTGCAGGGGGCGACCTACGAGCAGTACTTC.